This T cell receptor beta chain was sequenced in a study of cytomegalovirus exposure and HLA in healthy donors. Study in general: T cells numbering 150 million to 200 million yielded some 100 million unique TCR beta sequences in an earlier analysis.

This clone was observed a single time. What it binds is unknown. Study-wide points: The productive fraction for most TCR beta V segments was about 90% or about 30% in an earlier analysis. The study labeled 164 TCR beta chains cytomegalovirus-associated. In a later analysis, CMV-associated beta chains were mostly HLA-associated, it appeared.

The PCR employed 60 Vbeta primers together with 13 Jbeta primers. TCRdb's table, derived via immunoSEQ multiplex PCR, lists solely in-frame clones and lacks some. The sample has about 90,000 clones; 60% to 80% are singletons. V was trimmed by 0 bases and J by 4 bases, leaving 10 bases between them. There are 14 residues in the CDR3. Germline-derived CDR1 and CDR2 are MGHRA and YSYEKL. This TCR was recovered from a woman aged 45-59 years in good health and CMV-seropositive. The sequenced sample consisted of PBMCs. The chain carries TRBV4-1 and TRBJ2-7; no reliable D call. Written as DNA, the CDR3 is TGCGCCAGCAGCCAAGATCCCCCTAAGTACGAGCAGTACTTC. Translating it yields CASSQDPPKYEQYF.